The following is a T cell receptor beta chain sequence with its context. This receptor's antigen is unknown. Base qualities were left out, and no much larger clone turns up one base away. The sequencer was an Illumina NovaSeq 6000. TCRalpha and TCRbeta cDNA libraries were built by 5'RACE with constant-segment primers, adding sample barcodes and unique molecular identifiers. RNA was extracted from every sample with Trizol reagent. The libraries were amplified in two PCR steps, and the second step added a second sample barcode and Illumina TruSeq adapters. Libraries were sequenced on an Illumina NovaSeq with 2 x 150 bp paired-end reads. Regarding the original processing steps: Reads were demultiplexed and collapsed into UMI-guided consensus sequences with migec v1.2.7. With mixcr v2.1.11, UMI consensuses were aligned to TRA and TRB V and J templates and assembled into clonotypes. Clonotypes were classified as expanded or contracted when called significant by both edgeR and NoisET, with noise models trained on biological replicates. For edgeR calls, the cutoffs were a false discovery rate-adjusted p below 0.01 and a log2 fold-change threshold of 1. PCA with hierarchical clustering of max-normalized trajectories of the 1000 most abundant clonotypes was used as exploratory dynamics analysis. Each responding clone was given a CD4 or CD8 phenotype based on the CD4+ and CD8+ repertoires, which had been sequenced separately. The raw public data were reprocessed by TCRdb itself: fastp quality trimming at Q25, MiXCR clonotype calling, in-frame beta chains only. Rows are combined by CDR3 protein, so each entry shows the most common genes and DNA. The authors' filters were not applied to this entry. The sample records about 620,000 distinct CDR3 sequences, approximately 19% of which are singletons. Around 13% of the sample is held by the ten biggest clonotypes.

This entry is derived from a study of T-cell memory formation after mild COVID-19 (TCRdb year 2021). About the investigation overall: TCR sequence clusters from the two donors were found to be largely donor specific. The cohort was made up of two young adult volunteers, one female and one male, who were previously healthy. In a couple of donors, T-cell clones that expanded and contracted after mild COVID-19 were tracked by sequencing TCRalpha and TCRbeta repertoires over time. On the study overall, not on this receptor specifically: SARS-CoV-2 specificity of the second-wave clones peaking on day 37 was not confirmed. Some responding clones were found in pre-infection memory, which suggests that pre-existing cross-reactive memory T cells took part in the SARS-CoV-2 response. Only a couple of mild cases were covered in the study, and larger cohorts including severe cases with pre-infection samples were considered necessary. Contracting CD4+ clones were found mainly in CM and EM memory subsets, while CD8+ clones were enriched in EMRA. Balanced CD4/CD8 phenotypes were observed for clones contracting from day 15 to 85, whereas a bias towards CD4+ was observed for a second wave of clones expanding from day 15 to 37.

PBMCs were isolated by Ficoll-Paque density gradient centrifugation. This receptor was obtained from an adult woman who had mild COVID-19 (a few samples of this study predate the infection). The sample titles of this study are shuffled in the database, so cell type and time point are left out; the donor was told from shared clones. Source material: PBMCs or a T cell subset sorted from them (not recorded which).

The nucleotides read TGTGCCAGCAGCTTGGAGACCAGGCCCCAGCATTTT. Its protein is CASSLETRPQHF. The chain joins TRBV7-9 to TRBJ1-5, with an unclear D gene assignment. Measured from the cysteine to the phenylalanine, the CDR3 is 12 residues long. CDR3 DNA only is kept here, 36 bases in frame from base 1. V gives up 3 bases and J gives up 9 bases, and the segment between their germline ends measures 9 bases. Taken from the germline V gene (reference sequence), the CDR1 and CDR2 loops are SEHNR and FQNEAQ.